Given below is one T cell receptor (beta chain) in context. The antigen is undetermined. The sample is drawn from a study of cytomegalovirus exposure and HLA in healthy donors. Overall study context: Within the Caucasian-associated ancestry cluster were roughly 82% of the approximately 390 genotyped donors.

Primers for the PCR totalled 60 Vbeta and 13 Jbeta. Using immunoSEQ multiplex PCR, the repertoire was profiled, and TCRdb retains in-frame clones only, with some absent. The sample lists around 140,000 clones, around nine tenths occurring once. Study-wide points: Most sequenced TCRs were rare (though some public TCRs occurred in many donors). Confirmation in vitro established that three CMV-associated chains were specific for CMV antigens. Some V segments could not be told apart, so they were left out, TRBV6-2 and TRBV6-3 among them.

Germline CDR1 SGHTA, CDR2 FQGNSA. CDR3 length equals 16 residues. V was clipped by 5 bases and J by 3 bases; unmatched bases: 6. This sequence joins TRBV7-2 and TRBJ2-7; 14 positions match TRBD2. Sequencing was done on a sample of PBMCs. This sequence was found in a woman in her 30s in good health and CMV-seronegative. CDR3 bases: TGTGCCAGCAGCCACCGGACTAGCGGGAGGAGCTACGAGCAGTACTTC. Residues: CASSHRTSGRSYEQYF.